This T cell receptor (beta chain) was found in a study of T cells expressing NK-cell markers. General observations from the study: Dominant NKG2C+ clonotypes in about 6 donors made up roughly 1.0-7.0% of CD8+ T cells.

The CDR3 has 16 residues. Looked up from germline, CDR1 is DFQATT and CDR2 is SNEGSKA (reference sequence). Details on this clonotype: The antigen is undetermined.

Using the 5' RACE reads, TCRdb records one entry per CDR3 protein without DNA. This repertoire includes some 390,000 distinct CDR3 sequences. The receptor was derived from a woman aged 50 to 65 in good health. Sequenced sample: blood T cells: a sorted CD56 or NKG2C T cell subset, CD4+ or CD8+ T cells, or bulk PBMC T cells (not recorded which). This chain joins TRBV20-1 and TRBJ2-3; no DNA is available, so the TRBD2 call from TCRdb remains unchecked. The CDR3 reads CSANGPGTLFGDTQYF.